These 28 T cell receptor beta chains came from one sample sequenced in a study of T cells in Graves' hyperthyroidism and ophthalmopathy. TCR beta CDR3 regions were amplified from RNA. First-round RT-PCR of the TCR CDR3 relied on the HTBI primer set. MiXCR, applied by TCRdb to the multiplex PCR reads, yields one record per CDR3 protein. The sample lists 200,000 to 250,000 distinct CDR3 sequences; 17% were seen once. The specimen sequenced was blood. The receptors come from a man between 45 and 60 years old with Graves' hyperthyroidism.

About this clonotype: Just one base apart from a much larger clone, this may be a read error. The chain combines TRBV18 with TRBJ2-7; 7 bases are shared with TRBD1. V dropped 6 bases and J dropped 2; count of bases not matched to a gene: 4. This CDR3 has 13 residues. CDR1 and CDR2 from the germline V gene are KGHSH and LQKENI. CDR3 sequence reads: CASSGRGTYEQYF. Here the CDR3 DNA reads TGTGCCAGCTCCGGCAGGGGGACCTACGAGCAGTACTTC. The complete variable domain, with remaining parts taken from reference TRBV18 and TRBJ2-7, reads NAGVMQNPRHLVRRRGQEARLRCSPMKGHSHVYWYRQLPEEGLKFMVYLQKENIIDESGMPKERFSAEFPKEGPSILRIQQVVRGDSAAYFCASSGRGTYEQYFGPGTRLTVT.

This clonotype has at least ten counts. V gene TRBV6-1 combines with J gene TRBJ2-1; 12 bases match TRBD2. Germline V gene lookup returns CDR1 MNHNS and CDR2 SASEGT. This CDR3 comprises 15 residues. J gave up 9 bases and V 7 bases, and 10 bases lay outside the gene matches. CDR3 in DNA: TGTGCCAGCAACCCGGGACTAGCGGGTGTTGGTGAGCAGTTCTTC. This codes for CASNPGLAGVGEQFF.

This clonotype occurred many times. The CDR3 reads CASSLGGTAQETQYF. CDR3 DNA: TGTGCCAGCAGCTTAGGGGGGACAGCCCAAGAGACCCAGTACTTC. The V call is TRBV7-2, the J call TRBJ2-5, with 7 bases matching TRBD1. J gave up 1 base and V 1 base, and 3 bases lay outside the gene matches. This CDR3 has 15 residues. Looked up from germline, CDR1 is SGHTA and CDR2 is FQGNSA.

CDR3 amino acids: CASSPQREWTGELFF. The CDR3 region has the DNA TGCGCCAGCAGCCCTCAGCGGGAGTGGACCGGGGAGCTGTTTTTT. The chain carries TRBV4-1 and TRBJ2-2; TRBD2 matches 8 bases. Germline CDR1 reads MGHRA; CDR2 reads YSYEKL. Losses at the gene ends were 4 bases for V and 5 bases for J; bases not matched to a gene: 6. The CDR3 covers 15 residues.

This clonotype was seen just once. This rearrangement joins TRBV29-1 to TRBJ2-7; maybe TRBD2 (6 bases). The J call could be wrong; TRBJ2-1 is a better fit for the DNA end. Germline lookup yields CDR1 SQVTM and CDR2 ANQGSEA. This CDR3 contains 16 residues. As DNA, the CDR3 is TGCAGCGTTTCCCACTCGGCCCGGGAGAGAGGCTACGAGCAGTTCTTC. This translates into CSVSHSARERGYEQFF.

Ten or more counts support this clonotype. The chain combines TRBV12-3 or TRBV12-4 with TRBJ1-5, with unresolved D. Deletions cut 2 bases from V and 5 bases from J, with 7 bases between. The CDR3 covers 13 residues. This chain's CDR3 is CASSLSSDQPQHF. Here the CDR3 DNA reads TGTGCCAGCAGTTTATCCTCGGATCAGCCCCAGCATTTT.

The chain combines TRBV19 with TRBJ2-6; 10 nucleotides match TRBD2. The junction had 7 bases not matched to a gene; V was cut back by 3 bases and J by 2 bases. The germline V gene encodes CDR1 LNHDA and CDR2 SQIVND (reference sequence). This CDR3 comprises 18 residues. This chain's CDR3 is CASSMEGLAGAGANVLTF. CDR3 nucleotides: TGTGCCAGTAGTATGGAGGGGCTAGCGGGAGCTGGGGCCAACGTCCTGACTTTC.

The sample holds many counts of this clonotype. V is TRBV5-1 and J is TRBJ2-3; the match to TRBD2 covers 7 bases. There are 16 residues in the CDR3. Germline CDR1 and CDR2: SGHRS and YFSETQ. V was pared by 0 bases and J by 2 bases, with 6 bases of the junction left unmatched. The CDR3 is CASSLVRGLTTDTQYF. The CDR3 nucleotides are TGCGCCAGCAGCTTGGTTAGGGGACTAACCACAGATACGCAGTATTTT.

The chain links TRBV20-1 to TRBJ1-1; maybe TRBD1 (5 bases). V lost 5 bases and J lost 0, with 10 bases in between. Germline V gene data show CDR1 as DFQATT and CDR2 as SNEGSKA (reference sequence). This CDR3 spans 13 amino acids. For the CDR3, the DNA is TGCAGTGCTGCCGGGACCGTGAACACTGAAGCTTTCTTT. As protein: CSAAGTVNTEAFF.

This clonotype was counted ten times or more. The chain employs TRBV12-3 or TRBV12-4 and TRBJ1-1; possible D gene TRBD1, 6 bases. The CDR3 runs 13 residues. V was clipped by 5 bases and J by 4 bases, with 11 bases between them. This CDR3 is CASSRNRATEAFF. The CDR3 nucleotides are TGTGCCAGCAGTCGAAACAGGGCCACTGAAGCTTTCTTT.

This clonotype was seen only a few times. The CDR3 reads CASSQESRFVGFGEKLFF. DNA for the CDR3: TGTGCCAGCAGCCAAGAATCAAGGTTCGTGGGCTTTGGTGAAAAACTGTTTTTT. The chain is built from TRBV4-2 and TRBJ1-4, with D unclear. CDR3 length: 18 amino acids. Germline loops: CDR1 LGHNA, CDR2 YNFKEQ. V shed 0 bases and J shed 7 bases, with 21 bases lying between them.

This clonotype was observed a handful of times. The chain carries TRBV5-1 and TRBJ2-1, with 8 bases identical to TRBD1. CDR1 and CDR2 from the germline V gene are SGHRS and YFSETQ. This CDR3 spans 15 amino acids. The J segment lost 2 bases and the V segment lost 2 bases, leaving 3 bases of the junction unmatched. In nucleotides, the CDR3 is TGCGCCAGCAGCTTCCGGGACAGGACCTACAATGAGCAGTTCTTC. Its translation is CASSFRDRTYNEQFF.

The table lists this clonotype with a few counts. The CDR3 here is CASSSRQGPNEKLFF. The CDR3 DNA is TGTGCCAGCAGCTCTCGACAGGGCCCCAATGAAAAACTGTTTTTT. The chain employs TRBV11-3 and TRBJ1-4; 7 bases align to TRBD1. There are 15 residues in the CDR3. Unmatched junction bases numbered 7, after V lost 4 bases and J lost 5 bases. In germline, CDR1 is SGHNT, CDR2 YENEEA.

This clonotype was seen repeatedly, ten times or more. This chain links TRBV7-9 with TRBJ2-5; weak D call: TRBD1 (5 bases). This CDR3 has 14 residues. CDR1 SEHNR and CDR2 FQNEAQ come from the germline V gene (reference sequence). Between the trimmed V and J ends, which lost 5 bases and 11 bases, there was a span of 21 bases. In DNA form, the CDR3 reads TGTGCCAGCAGCCCCGGTCAGGGCCGCGGCGGACAGTACTTC. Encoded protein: CASSPGQGRGGQYF.

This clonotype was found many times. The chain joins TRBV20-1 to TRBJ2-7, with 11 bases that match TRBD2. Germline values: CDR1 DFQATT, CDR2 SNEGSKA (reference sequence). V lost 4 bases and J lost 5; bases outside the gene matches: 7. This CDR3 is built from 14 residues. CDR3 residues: CSATRTSGFDEQYF. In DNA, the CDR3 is TGCAGTGCTACCCGGACTAGCGGGTTCGACGAGCAGTACTTC.

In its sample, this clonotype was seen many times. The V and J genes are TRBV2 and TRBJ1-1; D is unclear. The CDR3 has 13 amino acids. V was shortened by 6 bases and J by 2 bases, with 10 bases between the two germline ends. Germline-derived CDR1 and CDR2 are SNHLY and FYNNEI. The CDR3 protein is CASSSTFNTEAFF. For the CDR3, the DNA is TGTGCCAGCAGCTCGACATTTAACACTGAAGCTTTCTTT.

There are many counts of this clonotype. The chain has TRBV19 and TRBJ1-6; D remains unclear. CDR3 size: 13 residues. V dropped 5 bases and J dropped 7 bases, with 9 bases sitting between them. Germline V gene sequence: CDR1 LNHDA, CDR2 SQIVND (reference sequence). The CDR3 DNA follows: TGTGCCAGTAGTGCGGACGGGAATTCACCCCTCCACTTT. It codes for CASSADGNSPLHF.

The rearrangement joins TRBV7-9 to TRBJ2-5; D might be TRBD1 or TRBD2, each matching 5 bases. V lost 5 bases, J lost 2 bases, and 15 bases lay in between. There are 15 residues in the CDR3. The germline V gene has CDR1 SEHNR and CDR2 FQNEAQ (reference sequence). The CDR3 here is CASSHGTADQETQYF. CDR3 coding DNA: TGTGCCAGCAGCCATGGGACGGCCGATCAAGAGACCCAGTACTTC.

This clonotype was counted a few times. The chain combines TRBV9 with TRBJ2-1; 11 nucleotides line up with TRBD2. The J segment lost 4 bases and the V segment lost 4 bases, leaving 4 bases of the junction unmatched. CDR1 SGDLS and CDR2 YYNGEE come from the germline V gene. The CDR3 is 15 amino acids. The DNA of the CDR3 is TGTGCCAGCAGCTCAACTAGCGGGAGTTACAATGAGCAGTTCTTC. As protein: CASSSTSGSYNEQFF.

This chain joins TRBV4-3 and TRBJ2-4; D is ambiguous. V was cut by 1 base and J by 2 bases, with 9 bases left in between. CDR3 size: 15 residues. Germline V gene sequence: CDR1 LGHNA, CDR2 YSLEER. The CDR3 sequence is CASSQGSSTKNIQYF. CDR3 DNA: TGCGCCAGCAGCCAAGGATCGAGCACCAAAAACATTCAGTACTTC.

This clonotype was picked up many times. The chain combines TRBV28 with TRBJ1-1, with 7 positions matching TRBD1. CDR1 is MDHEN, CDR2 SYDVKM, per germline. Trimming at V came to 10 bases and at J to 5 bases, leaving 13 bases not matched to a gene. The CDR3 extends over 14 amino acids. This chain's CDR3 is CATELDREGTEAFF. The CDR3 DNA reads TGTGCCACAGAACTCGACAGGGAAGGAACTGAAGCTTTCTTT.

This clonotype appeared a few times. As DNA, the CDR3 is TGTGCCAGCAGCCAGGGGACAGTGTCTGAAGCTTTCTTT. Its protein is CASSQGTVSEAFF. The chain joins TRBV7-9 to TRBJ1-1, with 7 bases lining up with TRBD1. The junction had 6 bases not matched to a gene; V was cut back by 5 bases and J by 6 bases. The CDR3 extends over 13 amino acids. From germline, CDR1 is SEHNR and CDR2 FQNEAQ (reference sequence).

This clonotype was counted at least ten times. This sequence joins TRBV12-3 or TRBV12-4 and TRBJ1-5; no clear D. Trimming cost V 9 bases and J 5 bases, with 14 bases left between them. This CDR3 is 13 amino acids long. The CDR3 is CASRWGEYQPQHF. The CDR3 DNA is TGTGCCAGTCGCTGGGGTGAGTATCAGCCCCAGCATTTT.

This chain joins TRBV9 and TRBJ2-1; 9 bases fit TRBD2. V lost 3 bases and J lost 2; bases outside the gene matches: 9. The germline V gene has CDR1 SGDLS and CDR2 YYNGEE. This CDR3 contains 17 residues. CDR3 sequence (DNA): TGTGCCAGCAGCGCGTCGTCAGCGGGAGGCCCCTACAATGAGCAGTTCTTC. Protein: CASSASSAGGPYNEQFF.

For the CDR3, the DNA is TGTGCTAGTGGCCCCCGAGGTTTCGGCACAGATACGCAGTATTTT. It translates to CASGPRGFGTDTQYF. The chain couples TRBV12-5 to TRBJ2-3; D gene ambiguous. This CDR3 region has 15 residues. CDR1 is LGHNT and CDR2 is FRNRAP in the germline V gene. The ends were cut back, 6 bases at V and 1 base at J, with 14 bases in the middle.

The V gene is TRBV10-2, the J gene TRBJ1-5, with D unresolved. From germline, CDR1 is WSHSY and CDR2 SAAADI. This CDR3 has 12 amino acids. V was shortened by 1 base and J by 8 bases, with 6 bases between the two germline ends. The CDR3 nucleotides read TGCGCCAGCAGTGAGTTGGAGAAGCCCCAGCATTTT. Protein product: CASSELEKPQHF.

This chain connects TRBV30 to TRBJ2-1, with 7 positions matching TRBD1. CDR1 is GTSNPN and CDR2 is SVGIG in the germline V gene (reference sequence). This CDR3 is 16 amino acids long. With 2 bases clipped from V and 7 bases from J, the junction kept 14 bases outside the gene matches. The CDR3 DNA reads TGTGCCTGGAGTTCGCCGGGACAGATGGGGGTGAATGAGCAGTTCTTC. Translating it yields CAWSSPGQMGVNEQFF. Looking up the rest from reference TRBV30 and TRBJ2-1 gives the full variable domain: SQTIHQWPATLVQPVGSPLSLECTVEGTSNPNLYWYRQAAGRGLQLLFYSVGIGQISSEVPQNLSASRPQDRQFILSSKKLLLSDSGFYLCAWSSPGQMGVNEQFFGPGTRLTVL.

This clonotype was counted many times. CDR3 nucleotides: TGTGCCAGCAGTGAAGCGGTACAGGTCCAAGCTTTCTTT. It yields the protein CASSEAVQVQAFF. The gene calls are TRBV2 and TRBJ1-1; tentatively, D is TRBD1 (5 bases). Germline CDR1 reads SNHLY; CDR2 reads FYNNEI. The CDR3 runs to 13 residues. V was cut by 0 bases and J by 9 bases, with 11 bases left in between.